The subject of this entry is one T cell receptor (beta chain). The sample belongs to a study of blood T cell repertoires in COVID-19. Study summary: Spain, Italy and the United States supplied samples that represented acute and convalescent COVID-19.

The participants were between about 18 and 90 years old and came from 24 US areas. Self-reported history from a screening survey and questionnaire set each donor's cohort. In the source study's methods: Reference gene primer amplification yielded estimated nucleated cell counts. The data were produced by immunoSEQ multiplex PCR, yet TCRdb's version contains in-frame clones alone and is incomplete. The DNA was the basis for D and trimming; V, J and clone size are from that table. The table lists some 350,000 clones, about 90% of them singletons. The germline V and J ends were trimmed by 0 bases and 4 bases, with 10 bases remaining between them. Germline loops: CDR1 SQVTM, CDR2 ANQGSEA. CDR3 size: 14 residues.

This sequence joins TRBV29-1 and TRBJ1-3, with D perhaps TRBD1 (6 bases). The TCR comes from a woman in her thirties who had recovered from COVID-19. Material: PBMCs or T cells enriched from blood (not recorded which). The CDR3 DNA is TGCAGCGTTGAAGAGGGGGCGAGAGGAAACACCATATATTTT. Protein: CSVEEGARGNTIYF.